This T cell receptor beta chain was retrieved from a study of blood T cell repertoires in COVID-19. As for the study in general: The United States, Italy and Spain supplied acute and convalescent COVID-19 samples. T cells, B-cell-depleted T cells, or PBMCs provided the cDNA or gDNA that served as material.

Trimming cost V 6 bases and J 6 bases, with 16 bases left between them. CDR1 LGHNA and CDR2 YNFKEQ come from the germline V gene. This CDR3 comprises 14 residues. TCRdb's copy holds only in-frame clones and misses some; the assay was immunoSEQ multiplex PCR. The data show roughly 280,000 clones, about nine tenths seen once. Sequencing input: peripheral blood. The origin of this receptor is a woman aged 45 to 65 who had recovered from COVID-19. The gene calls are TRBV4-2 and TRBJ2-3; D is possibly TRBD2 (6 bases). The CDR3 region has the DNA TGTGCCAGCAGGGCCGCGGGACTCTCGGATACGCAGTATTTT. Translating gives CASRAAGLSDTQYF.